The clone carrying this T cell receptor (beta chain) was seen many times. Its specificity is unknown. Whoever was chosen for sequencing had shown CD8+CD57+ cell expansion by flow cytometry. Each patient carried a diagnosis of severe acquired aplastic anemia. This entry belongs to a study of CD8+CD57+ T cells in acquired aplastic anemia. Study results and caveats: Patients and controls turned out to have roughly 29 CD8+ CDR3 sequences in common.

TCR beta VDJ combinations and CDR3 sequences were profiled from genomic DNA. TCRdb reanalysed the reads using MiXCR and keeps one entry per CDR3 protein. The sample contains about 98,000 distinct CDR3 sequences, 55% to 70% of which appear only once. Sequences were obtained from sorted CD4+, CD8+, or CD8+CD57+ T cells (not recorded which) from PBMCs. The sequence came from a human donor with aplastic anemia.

The CDR3 loop is CASSFSPSYEQYF. The DNA for the CDR3 is TGTGCCAGCAGCTTTTCTCCATCCTACGAGCAGTACTTC. The chain is built from TRBV5-6 and TRBJ2-7; D is unclear. The CDR3 has 13 amino acids. Germline V lookup: CDR1 SGHDT, CDR2 YYEEEE. V lost 2 bases and J lost 1, with 7 bases in between. Full variable domain (missing parts from reference TRBV5-6 and TRBJ2-7): DAGVTQSPTHLIKTRGQQVTLRCSPKSGHDTVSWYQQALGQGPQFIFQYYEEEERQRGNFPDRFSGHQFPNYSSELNVNALLLGDSALYLCASSFSPSYEQYFGPGTRLTVT.